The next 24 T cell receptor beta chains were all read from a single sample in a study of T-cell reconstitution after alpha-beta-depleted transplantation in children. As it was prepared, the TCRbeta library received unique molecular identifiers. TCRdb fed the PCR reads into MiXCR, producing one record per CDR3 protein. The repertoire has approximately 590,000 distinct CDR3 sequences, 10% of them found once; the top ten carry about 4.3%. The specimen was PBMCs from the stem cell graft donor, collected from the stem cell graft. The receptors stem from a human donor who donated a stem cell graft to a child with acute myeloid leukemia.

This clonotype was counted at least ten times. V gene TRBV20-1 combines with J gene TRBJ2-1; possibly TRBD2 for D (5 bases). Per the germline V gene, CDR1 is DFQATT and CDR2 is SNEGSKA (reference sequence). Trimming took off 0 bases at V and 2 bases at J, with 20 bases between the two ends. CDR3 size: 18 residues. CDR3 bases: TGCAGTGCTAGAGATAACCCCTTTTCGGGAACCGCCTACAATGAGCAGTTCTTC. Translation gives CSARDNPFSGTAYNEQFF.

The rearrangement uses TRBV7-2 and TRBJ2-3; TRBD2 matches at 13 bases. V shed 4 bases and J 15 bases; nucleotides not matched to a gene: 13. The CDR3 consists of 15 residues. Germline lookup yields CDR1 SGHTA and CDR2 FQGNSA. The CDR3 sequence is CASSSYDGTSGVGYF. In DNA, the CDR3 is TGTGCCAGCAGCTCGTATGACGGGACTAGCGGGGTCGGCTATTTT. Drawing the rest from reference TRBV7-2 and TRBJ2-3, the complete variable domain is GAGVSQSPSNKVTEKGKDVELRCDPISGHTALYWYRQSLGQGLEFLIYFQGNSAPDKSGLPSDRFSAERTGGSVSTLTIQRTQQEDSAVYLCASSSYDGTSGVGYFGPGTRLTVL.

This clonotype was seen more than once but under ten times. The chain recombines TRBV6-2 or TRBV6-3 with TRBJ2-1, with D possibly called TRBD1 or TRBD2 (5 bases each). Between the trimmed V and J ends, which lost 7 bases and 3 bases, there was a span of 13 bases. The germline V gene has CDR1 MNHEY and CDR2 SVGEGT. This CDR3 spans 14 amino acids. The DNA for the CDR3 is TGTGCCAGCACCTATGGGGGTCTCTACAATGAGCAGTTCTTC. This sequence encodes CASTYGGLYNEQFF.

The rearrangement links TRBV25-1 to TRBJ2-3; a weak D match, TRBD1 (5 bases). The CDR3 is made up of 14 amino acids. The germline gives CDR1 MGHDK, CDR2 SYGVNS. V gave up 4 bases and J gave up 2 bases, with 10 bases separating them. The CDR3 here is CASSARQNTDTQYF. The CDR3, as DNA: TGTGCCAGCAGTGCCAGACAGAACACAGATACGCAGTATTTT.

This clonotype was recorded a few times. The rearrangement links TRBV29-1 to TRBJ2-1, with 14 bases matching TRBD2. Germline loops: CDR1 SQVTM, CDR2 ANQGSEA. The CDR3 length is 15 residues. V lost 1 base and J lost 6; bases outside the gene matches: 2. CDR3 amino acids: CSVEGLAGGGNEQFF. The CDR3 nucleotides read TGCAGCGTTGAAGGACTAGCGGGAGGGGGCAATGAGCAGTTCTTC.

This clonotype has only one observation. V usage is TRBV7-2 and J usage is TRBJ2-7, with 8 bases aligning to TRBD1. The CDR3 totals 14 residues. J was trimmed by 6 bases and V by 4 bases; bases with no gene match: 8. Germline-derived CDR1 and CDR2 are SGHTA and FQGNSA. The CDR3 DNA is TGTGCCAGCAGCTCCACGGACAGGGCCCCCGAGCAGTACTTC. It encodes CASSSTDRAPEQYF.

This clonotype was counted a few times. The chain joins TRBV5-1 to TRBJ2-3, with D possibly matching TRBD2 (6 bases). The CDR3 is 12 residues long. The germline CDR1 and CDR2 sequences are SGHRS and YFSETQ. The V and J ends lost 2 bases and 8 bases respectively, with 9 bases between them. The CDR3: CASSFRDSTQYF. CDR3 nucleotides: TGCGCCAGCAGCTTCCGGGACTCTACGCAGTATTTT.

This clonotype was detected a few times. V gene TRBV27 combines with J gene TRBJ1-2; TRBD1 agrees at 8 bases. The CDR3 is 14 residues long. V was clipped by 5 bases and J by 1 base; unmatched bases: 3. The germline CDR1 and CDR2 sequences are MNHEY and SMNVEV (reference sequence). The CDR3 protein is CASSTDRVNYGYTF. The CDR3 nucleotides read TGTGCCAGCAGTACGGACAGGGTTAACTATGGCTACACCTTC.

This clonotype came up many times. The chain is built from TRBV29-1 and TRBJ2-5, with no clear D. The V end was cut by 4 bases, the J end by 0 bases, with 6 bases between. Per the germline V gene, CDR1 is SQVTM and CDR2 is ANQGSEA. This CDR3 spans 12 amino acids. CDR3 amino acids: CSVVVHQETQYF. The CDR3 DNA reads TGCAGCGTTGTGGTGCACCAAGAGACCCAGTACTTC.

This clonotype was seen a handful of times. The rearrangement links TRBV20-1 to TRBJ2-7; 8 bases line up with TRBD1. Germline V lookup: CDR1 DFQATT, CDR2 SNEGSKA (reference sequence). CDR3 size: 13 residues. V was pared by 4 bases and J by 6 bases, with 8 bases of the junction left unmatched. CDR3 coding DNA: TGCAGTGCTACGGAGACAGGGGCCGGCGAGCAGTACTTC. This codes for CSATETGAGEQYF.

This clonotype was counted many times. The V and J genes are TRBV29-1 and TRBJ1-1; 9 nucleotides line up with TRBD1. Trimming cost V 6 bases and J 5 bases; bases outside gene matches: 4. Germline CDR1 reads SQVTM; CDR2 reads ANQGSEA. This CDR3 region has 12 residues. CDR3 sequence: CSVATGGTEAFF. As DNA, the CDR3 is TGCAGCGTCGCGACAGGGGGAACTGAAGCTTTCTTT.

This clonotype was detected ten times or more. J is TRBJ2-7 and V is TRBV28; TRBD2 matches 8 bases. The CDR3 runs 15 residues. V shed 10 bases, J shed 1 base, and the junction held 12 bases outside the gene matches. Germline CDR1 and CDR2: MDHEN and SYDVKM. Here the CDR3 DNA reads TGTGCCACTACGCGGGCGGCGGGAGGATCCTACGAGCAGTACTTC. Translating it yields CATTRAAGGSYEQYF.

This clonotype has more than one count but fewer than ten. CDR3 region: CASSSPLLAGSYNEQFF. The CDR3 nucleotides read TGTGCCAGCAGTTCGCCTCTTCTAGCGGGCTCCTACAATGAGCAGTTCTTC. This chain uses TRBV28 with TRBJ2-1; TRBD2 matches 8 bases. There are 17 residues in the CDR3. Trimming cost V 4 bases and J 0 bases; bases outside gene matches: 8. In germline, CDR1 is MDHEN, CDR2 SYDVKM.

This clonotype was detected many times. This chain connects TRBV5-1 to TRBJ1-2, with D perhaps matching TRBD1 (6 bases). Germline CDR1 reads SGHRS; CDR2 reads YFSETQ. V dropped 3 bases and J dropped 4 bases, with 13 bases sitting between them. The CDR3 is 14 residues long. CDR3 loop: CASSSTGITYGYTF. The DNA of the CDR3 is TGCGCCAGCAGCTCCACAGGGATTACCTATGGCTACACCTTC.

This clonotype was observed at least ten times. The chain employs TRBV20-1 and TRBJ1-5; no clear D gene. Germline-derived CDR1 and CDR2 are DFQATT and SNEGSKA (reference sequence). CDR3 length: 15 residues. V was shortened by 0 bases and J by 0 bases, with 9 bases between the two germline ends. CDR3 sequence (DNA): TGCAGTGCTAGAGATGCGAGTTATAGCAATCAGCCCCAGCATTTT. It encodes CSARDASYSNQPQHF.

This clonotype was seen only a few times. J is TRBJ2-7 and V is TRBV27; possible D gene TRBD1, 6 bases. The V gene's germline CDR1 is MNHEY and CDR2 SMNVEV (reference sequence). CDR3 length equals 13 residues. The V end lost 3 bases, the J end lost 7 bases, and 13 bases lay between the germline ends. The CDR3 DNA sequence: TGTGCCAGCAGTTTTACAGGGAGTTGGGAGCAGTACTTC. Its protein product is CASSFTGSWEQYF.

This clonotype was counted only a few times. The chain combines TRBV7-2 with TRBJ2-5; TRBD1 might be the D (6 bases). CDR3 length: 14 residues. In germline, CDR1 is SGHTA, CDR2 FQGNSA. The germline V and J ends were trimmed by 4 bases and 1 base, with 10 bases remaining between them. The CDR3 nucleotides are TGTGCCAGCAGCTCGAACAGGGTCCAAGAGACCCAGTACTTC. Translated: CASSSNRVQETQYF.

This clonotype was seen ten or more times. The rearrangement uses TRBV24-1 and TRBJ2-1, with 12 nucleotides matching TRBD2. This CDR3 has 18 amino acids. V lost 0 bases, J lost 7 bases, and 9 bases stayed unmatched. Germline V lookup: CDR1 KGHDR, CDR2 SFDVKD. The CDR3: CATSDLGLASGRVNEQFF. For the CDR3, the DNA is TGTGCCACCAGTGATTTGGGGCTGGCTAGCGGGAGGGTGAATGAGCAGTTCTTC.

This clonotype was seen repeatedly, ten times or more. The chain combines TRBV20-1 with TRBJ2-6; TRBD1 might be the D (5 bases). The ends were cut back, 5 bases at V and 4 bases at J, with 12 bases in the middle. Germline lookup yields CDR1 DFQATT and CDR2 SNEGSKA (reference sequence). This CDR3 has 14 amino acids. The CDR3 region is CSAAVGAGANVLTF. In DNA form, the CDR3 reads TGCAGTGCTGCTGTTGGGGCCGGGGCCAACGTCCTGACTTTC.

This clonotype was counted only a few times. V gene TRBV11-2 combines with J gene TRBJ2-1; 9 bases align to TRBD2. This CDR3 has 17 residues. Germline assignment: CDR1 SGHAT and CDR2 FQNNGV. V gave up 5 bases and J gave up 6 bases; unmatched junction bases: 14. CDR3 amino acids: CASSHQPGAGGVNEQFF. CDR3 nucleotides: TGTGCCAGCAGCCACCAACCCGGAGCGGGAGGAGTCAATGAGCAGTTCTTC.

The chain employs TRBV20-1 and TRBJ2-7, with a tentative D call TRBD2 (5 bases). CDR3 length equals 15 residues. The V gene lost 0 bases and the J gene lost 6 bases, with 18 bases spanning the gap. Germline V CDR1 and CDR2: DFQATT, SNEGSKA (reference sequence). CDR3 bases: TGCAGTGCTAGAGATGTGAGGGCGGTAACCCTCGAGCAGTACTTC. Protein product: CSARDVRAVTLEQYF.

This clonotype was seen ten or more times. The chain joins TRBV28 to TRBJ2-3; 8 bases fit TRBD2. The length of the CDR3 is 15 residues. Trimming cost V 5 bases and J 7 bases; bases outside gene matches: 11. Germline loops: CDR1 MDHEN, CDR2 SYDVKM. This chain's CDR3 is CASSPPGLASNTQYF. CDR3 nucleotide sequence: TGTGCCAGCAGTCCCCCCGGACTAGCATCAAATACGCAGTATTTT.

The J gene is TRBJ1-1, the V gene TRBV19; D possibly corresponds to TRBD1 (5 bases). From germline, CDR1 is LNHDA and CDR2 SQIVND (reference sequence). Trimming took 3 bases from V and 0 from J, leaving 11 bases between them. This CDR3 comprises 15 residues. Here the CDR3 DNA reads TGTGCCAGTAGTATCCCCAGGGATTTGAACACTGAAGCTTTCTTT. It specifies CASSIPRDLNTEAFF. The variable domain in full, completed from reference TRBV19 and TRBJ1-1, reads DGGITQSPKYLFRKEGQNVTLSCEQNLNHDAMYWYRQDPGQGLRLIYYSQIVNDFQKGDIAEGYSVSREKKESFPLTVTSAQKNPTAFYLCASSIPRDLNTEAFFGQGTRLTVV.

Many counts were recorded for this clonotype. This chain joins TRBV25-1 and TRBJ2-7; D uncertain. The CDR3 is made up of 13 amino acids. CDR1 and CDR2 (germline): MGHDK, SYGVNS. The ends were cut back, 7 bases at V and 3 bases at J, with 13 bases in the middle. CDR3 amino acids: CASTGPGRYEQYF. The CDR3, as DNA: TGTGCCAGCACCGGGCCTGGGCGCTACGAGCAGTACTTC.